Presented here are 20 T cell receptor beta chains from one specimen sequenced in a study of early T cells in non-severe SARS-CoV-2 infection. TCRdb fed the 5' RACE reads into MiXCR, producing one record per CDR3 protein. The sample contains approximately 83,000 distinct CDR3 sequences, over 11% of which appear only once. The specimen was whole blood. The receptors were sampled from an adult who was a healthcare worker with PCR-confirmed SARS-CoV-2 infection or an uninfected control (not recorded which).

This clonotype has at least ten counts. The chain employs TRBV6-1 and TRBJ2-1, with D unclear. V was trimmed by 4 bases and J by 3 bases, leaving 4 bases between them. Germline CDR1 reads MNHNS; CDR2 reads SASEGT. CDR3 length equals 12 residues. The CDR3 loop reads CASSANYNEQFF. The CDR3 nucleotides are TGTGCCAGCAGTGCCAACTACAATGAGCAGTTCTTC.

This clonotype turned up a few times. The chain employs TRBV29-1 and TRBJ1-1; no clear D. There are 12 residues in the CDR3. Germline CDR1 SQVTM, CDR2 ANQGSEA. Trimming left V 1 base short and J 11 bases short, with 14 bases between. CDR3 nucleotides: TGCAGCGTTGAAGGCCGGAGACCCGGGGCTTTCTTT. It is translated as CSVEGRRPGAFF.

This sequence joins TRBV29-1 and TRBJ2-1; the D is unclear. The CDR3 totals 11 residues. Germline lookup yields CDR1 SQVTM and CDR2 ANQGSEA. The V end lost 6 bases, the J end lost 4 bases, and 7 bases lay between the germline ends. CDR3 DNA: TGCAGCGTAGGCGAATACAATGAGCAGTTCTTC. It translates to CSVGEYNEQFF.

This clonotype has more than one count but fewer than ten. The chain is built from TRBV5-8 and TRBJ1-3; 8 nucleotides align to TRBD1. Germline assignment: CDR1 SGHTS and CDR2 YDEGEE. The CDR3 runs to 15 residues. V gave up 0 bases and J gave up 2 bases; unmatched junction bases: 1. DNA of the CDR3: TGTGCCAGCAGCTTGGGGACAGGGACTGGAAACACCATATATTTT. Translation gives CASSLGTGTGNTIYF.

The chain links TRBV20-1 to TRBJ2-1; no reliable D call. CDR1 and CDR2 (germline): DFQATT, SNEGSKA (reference sequence). The CDR3 consists of 13 residues. With 2 bases removed from V and 3 bases from J, the gap between germline ends came to 8 bases. This CDR3 reads CSARLAGYNEQFF. DNA for the CDR3: TGCAGTGCTAGACTTGCAGGCTACAATGAGCAGTTCTTC.

This clonotype turned up a few times. The chain employs TRBV7-9 and TRBJ2-3; D remains ambiguous. This CDR3 region has 15 residues. Per the germline V gene, CDR1 is SEHNR and CDR2 is FQNEAQ (reference sequence). V was shortened by 1 base and J by 4 bases, with 12 bases between the two germline ends. The CDR3 DNA reads TGTGCCAGCAGCTTAGGACGTTGGAGCGCAGATACGCAGTATTTT. Its translation: CASSLGRWSADTQYF.

This clonotype was seen more than once but under ten times. The chain employs TRBV19 and TRBJ2-1, with 7 bases that match TRBD2. The J segment lost 4 bases and the V segment lost 4 bases, leaving 7 bases of the junction unmatched. CDR1 is LNHDA and CDR2 is SQIVND in the germline V gene (reference sequence). CDR3 size: 15 residues. As DNA, the CDR3 is TGTGCCAGTAGTACCGGGACTACCTTGTACAATGAGCAGTTCTTC. Translating gives CASSTGTTLYNEQFF.

This clonotype was seen at least ten times. This sequence joins TRBV3-1 and TRBJ2-7; 9 bases map to TRBD1. The trim removed 1 base at V and 5 bases at J, leaving 6 bases unmatched. Germline V lookup: CDR1 LGHDT, CDR2 YNNKEL (reference sequence). This CDR3 is built from 15 residues. This CDR3 is CASSQGGDRVDEQYF. The CDR3 DNA follows: TGTGCCAGCAGCCAAGGAGGGGACAGGGTCGACGAGCAGTACTTC.

The table lists this clonotype with a few counts. V gene TRBV11-2 combines with J gene TRBJ2-5, with no clear D. The CDR3 runs to 13 residues. CDR1 SGHAT and CDR2 FQNNGV come from the germline V gene. V lost 1 base, J lost 5 bases, and 8 bases lay in between. CDR3 in DNA: TGTGCCAGCAGCTTAGGTTATAGGGAGACCCAGTACTTC. Translated, it gives CASSLGYRETQYF.

The V and J genes are TRBV29-1 and TRBJ2-7, with TRBD1 matching over 7 bases. The germline V gene has CDR1 SQVTM and CDR2 ANQGSEA. The CDR3 consists of 15 residues. Trimming removed 2 bases from V and 2 bases from J; junction bases left unmatched: 9. In DNA, the CDR3 is TGCAGCGTTGAACCGAGGGACAGCGCACCCTACGAGCAGTACTTC. It yields the protein CSVEPRDSAPYEQYF.

The J gene is TRBJ2-7, the V gene TRBV27; D possibly corresponds to TRBD1 (5 bases). V was pared by 5 bases and J by 5 bases, with 22 bases between. CDR1 MNHEY and CDR2 SMNVEV come from the germline V gene (reference sequence). This CDR3 has 16 residues. CDR3 nucleotide sequence: TGTGCCAGCAGTCCCTCGACAGTTCCTAAGTTCGACGAGCAGTACTTC. Its translation: CASSPSTVPKFDEQYF.

The rearrangement uses TRBV6-5 and TRBJ2-3; TRBD2 matches at 12 bases. The germline V gene has CDR1 MNHEY and CDR2 SVGAGI. J lost 5 bases, V lost 6 bases, and 12 bases had no gene match. The CDR3 is made up of 17 amino acids. CDR3 protein: CASRPKSLAGGRDTQYF. CDR3 in DNA: TGTGCCAGCAGACCTAAATCTCTAGCGGGGGGGCGAGATACGCAGTATTTT.

V usage is TRBV29-1 and J usage is TRBJ1-2; D remains ambiguous. Per germline, CDR1 SQVTM and CDR2 ANQGSEA. The V and J ends lost 3 bases and 8 bases respectively, with 13 bases between them. This CDR3 is 12 amino acids long. Here the CDR3 reads CSVDTTLEGYTF. The CDR3 DNA is TGCAGCGTTGATACCACCCTGGAGGGCTACACCTTC.

The CDR3 bases are TGCAGTGCCCTGCCGGGACGAGCCACCAATGAGCAGTTCTTC. This sequence encodes CSALPGRATNEQFF. The V gene is TRBV20-1, the J gene TRBJ2-1, with D perhaps TRBD1 or TRBD2 (5 bases each). Trimming stripped 6 bases from V and 6 bases from J, with 18 bases between. The CDR3 is 14 residues long. Germline values: CDR1 DFQATT, CDR2 SNEGSKA (reference sequence).

This clonotype was counted many times. The V gene is TRBV29-1, the J gene TRBJ2-7; no firm D call. The CDR3 totals 13 residues. Germline assignment: CDR1 SQVTM and CDR2 ANQGSEA. The germline V and J ends were trimmed by 0 bases and 2 bases, with 8 bases remaining between them. The CDR3 DNA is TGCAGCGTTGAAGATGACCTCACCTACGAGCAGTACTTC. This sequence encodes CSVEDDLTYEQYF.

In this sample, this clonotype turned up a few times. This sequence joins TRBV29-1 and TRBJ2-1; 9 bases are a match to TRBD2. The ends lost 4 bases at V and 4 bases at J; junction bases unmatched: 5. Germline-derived CDR1 and CDR2 are SQVTM and ANQGSEA. The CDR3 runs to 14 residues. CDR3 nucleotides: TGCAGCGTTGTACGACTAGCGGTATACAATGAGCAGTTCTTC. Translation gives CSVVRLAVYNEQFF.

The rearrangement uses TRBV14 and TRBJ2-7; a possible D gene is TRBD1 (6 bases). The CDR3 runs 15 residues. CDR1 and CDR2 (germline): SGHDN, FVKESK. Trimming left V 5 bases short and J 1 base short, with 15 bases between. The CDR3 region has the DNA TGTGCCAGCAGCAACCCGACAAGGGGGTCCTACGAGCAGTACTTC. As protein: CASSNPTRGSYEQYF.

This clonotype was observed a few times. The V and J genes are TRBV3-1 and TRBJ2-7; TRBD2 is a possible D gene (6 bases). V lost 5 bases, J lost 6 bases, and 20 bases lay in between. Germline CDR1 is LGHDT and CDR2 is YNNKEL (reference sequence). The CDR3 length is 15 residues. In DNA form, the CDR3 reads TGTGCCAGCAGCTCCCAACTAGCCCGCGGGTCCGAGCAGTACTTC. It codes for CASSSQLARGSEQYF.

Notes on this clonotype: An end of the junction does not agree with germline; a read error may underlie this. The CDR3 protein is CASTPPPAQESPLHF. The CDR3 nucleotides read TGTGCCAGCACCCCTCCACCGGCGCAAGAGTCACCCCTCCATTTT. The J gene is TRBJ1-6, the V gene TRBV6-1; unclear D gene. Germline lookup yields CDR1 MNHNS and CDR2 SASEGT. The CDR3 consists of 15 residues.

This chain uses TRBV14 with TRBJ2-1; D is undetermined. CDR1 and CDR2 (germline): SGHDN, FVKESK. The CDR3 has 15 residues. Trimming left V 1 base short and J 4 bases short, with 11 bases between. CDR3: CASSQAIWLYNEQFF. The CDR3 coding sequence is TGTGCCAGCAGCCAAGCGATCTGGCTTTACAATGAGCAGTTCTTC.